One and the same sample provided the 3 T cell receptor beta chains below, sequenced in a study of cytomegalovirus exposure and HLA in healthy donors. Vbeta (60) and Jbeta (13) primers were used in the PCR. Libraries were prepared by immunoSEQ multiplex PCR; TCRdb keeps only in-frame clonotypes and omits some of them. The sample includes just over 150,000 clones, more than 65% of them seen just once. Sequencing was performed on PBMCs. The origin of the receptors is a man in his forties or fifties in good health and CMV-seropositive.

The rearrangement joins TRBV19 to TRBJ1-5; D is undetermined. CDR1 and CDR2 from the germline V gene are LNHDA and SQIVND (reference sequence). The CDR3 is 15 residues long. V was shortened by 2 bases and J by 0 bases, with 8 bases between the two germline ends. CDR3 DNA: TGTGCCAGTAGTATAACAGTCTATAGCAATCAGCCCCAGCATTTT. It specifies CASSITVYSNQPQHF.

This chain connects TRBV18 to TRBJ1-5, with 8 positions matching TRBD1. The junction had 5 bases not matched to a gene; V was cut back by 3 bases and J by 7 bases. The CDR3 is 14 residues long. Germline loops: CDR1 KGHSH, CDR2 LQKENI. This CDR3 is CASSPDRVGQPQHF. DNA of the CDR3: TGTGCCAGCTCACCGGACAGGGTCGGGCAGCCCCAGCATTTT.

This chain connects TRBV5-4 to TRBJ2-5; TRBD1 might be the D (6 bases). Germline values: CDR1 SGHNT, CDR2 YYREEE (reference sequence). The CDR3 sequence is 15 residues long. V lost 4 bases, J lost 5 bases, and 18 bases lay in between. The CDR3 DNA follows: TGTGCCAGCAGCCTTAGTCGCAGGGGCAGTGAGACCCAGTACTTC. Residues: CASSLSRRGSETQYF. Full variable domain (outside the CDR3, taken from reference TRBV5-4 and TRBJ2-5): ETGVTQSPTHLIKTRGQQVTLRCSSQSGHNTVSWYQQALGQGPQFIFQYYREEENGRGNFPPRFSGLQFPNYSSELNVNALELDDSALYLCASSLSRRGSETQYFGPGTRLLVL.